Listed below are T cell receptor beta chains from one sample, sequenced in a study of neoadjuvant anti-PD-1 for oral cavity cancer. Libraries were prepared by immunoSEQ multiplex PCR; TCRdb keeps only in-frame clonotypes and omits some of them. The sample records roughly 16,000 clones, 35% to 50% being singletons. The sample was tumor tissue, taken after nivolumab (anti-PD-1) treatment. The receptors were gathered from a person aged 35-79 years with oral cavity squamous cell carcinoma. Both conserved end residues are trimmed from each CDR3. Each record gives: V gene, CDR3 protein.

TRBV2	ASQRGTGDQPQH
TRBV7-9	ASSFLQGSYEQY
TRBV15	ATSREGQGNEKLF
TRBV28	ASSLESGGIYEQY
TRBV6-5	ASSLVGGGSTDTQY
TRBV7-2	ASSLDLWVDTQY
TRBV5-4	ASSLSLAGERQF
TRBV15	ATSRDLAGGPSKIGANVLT
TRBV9	ASSPGGPSYNEQF
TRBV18	ASSQTGFRANEQY
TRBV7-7	ASSPNVRGQETQY
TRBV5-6	ASSFRLAGGLEQY
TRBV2	ASVRQGRTGELF
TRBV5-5	ASNSGTFSGNTIY
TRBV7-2	ASSLVEEQPQH
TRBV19	ASSISPGQGNQPQH
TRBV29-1	SVGGGLGGGNTIY
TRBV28	ASSHPTGSSYNEQF
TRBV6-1	ASSELTGYSNQPQH
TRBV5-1	ASSLSGTGASEQF
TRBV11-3	ASSPSGANVLT
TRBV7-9	ASSLDGSFYGYT
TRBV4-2	AGSQHGAEAF
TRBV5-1	ASSGGTGSSYEQY
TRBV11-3	ASSASGAGTQY
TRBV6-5	ASSSRGGRTDTQY
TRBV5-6	ASSLGFDTEAF
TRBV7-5	ARSSDDRAVYEQY
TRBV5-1	ASSWGTSRGPYNEQF
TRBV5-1	ASSLDRREFGAPEAF
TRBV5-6	ASSFGNRGWGNQPQH
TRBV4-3	ASSPAPGLAGATQY
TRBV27	ASRMYDRNQPQH
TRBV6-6	ASKMTQLNSPLH
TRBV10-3	AISESWTGSRQPQH
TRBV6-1	ASSEAGRNQPQH
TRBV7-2	ASNAGGTFQETQY
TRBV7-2	ASSLGHWNSPLH
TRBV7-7	ASSQDRGNQPQH
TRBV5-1	ASKSGGADTGELF
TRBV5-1	ASRIEGSSYEQY
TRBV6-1	ASSSQPVLNYGYT
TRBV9	ASSVEPGGSNSPLH
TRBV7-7	ASSHRPQGGGVRDEQY
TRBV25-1	ASSEGAGGHSYNEQF
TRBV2	ASSLSFGGYGNQPQH
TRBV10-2	ASKDSGGRTDTQY
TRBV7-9	ASSFHGAGGTEAF
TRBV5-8	ASSLVLAGVLQETQY
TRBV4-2	ASSQDLPDTYEQY
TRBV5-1	ASSLVLGLSSYEQY
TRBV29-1	SVEDTTSGDQETQY
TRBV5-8	ASSSRTGLGYEQY
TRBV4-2	ASSQDIRGPNEKLF
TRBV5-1	ASSLGQGDKDTQY
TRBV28	ASSLIGQGHNEQF
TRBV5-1	ASSSSYTDTQY
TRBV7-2	ASSFGLADTQY
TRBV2	ASSPRYEQY
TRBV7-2	ASSPMGPINSPLH